The 8 T cell receptor beta chains given below trace back to one sample, sequenced in a study of T cell repertoires in cytomegalovirus infection. Antigens for these TCRs are unknown. MiXCR, applied by TCRdb to the reads, yields one record per CDR3 protein. This sample has 650,000 to 900,000 distinct CDR3 sequences, with roughly 28% found just once. This specimen was cultured CD8+ T cells from PBMCs, taken from culture after CMV antigen stimulation. The receptor set was obtained from a human donor in good health (CMV status not recorded). Some clones in this sample may be carry-over from other donors' samples.

V is TRBV2 and J is TRBJ2-1, with 7 bases aligning to TRBD2. Germline CDR1 reads SNHLY; CDR2 reads FYNNEI. V lost 0 bases, J lost 8 bases, and 4 bases stayed unmatched. This CDR3 has 14 amino acids. The CDR3 region has the DNA TGTGCCAGCAGTGAAGCTGGGGGAGGGGATGAGCAGTTCTTC. Translating it yields CASSEAGGGDEQFF.

This clonotype was picked up a small number of times. This sequence joins TRBV2 and TRBJ2-1, with D maybe TRBD1 (6 bases). Germline lookup yields CDR1 SNHLY and CDR2 FYNNEI. Trimming took off 6 bases at V and 4 bases at J, with 16 bases between the two ends. The CDR3 is 15 amino acids. The CDR3 loop reads CASRPQGSGYNEQFF. CDR3 nucleotides: TGTGCCAGCAGACCCCAGGGGTCGGGGTACAATGAGCAGTTCTTC.

The chain is built from TRBV6-2 or TRBV6-3 and TRBJ2-7; D is unresolved. CDR1 is MNHEY and CDR2 is SVGEGT in the germline V gene. V lost 6 bases, J lost 0 bases, and 15 bases lay in between. The CDR3 is 15 residues long. The CDR3 DNA follows: TGTGCCAGCAGAAATGCTGAGAGCAGCTCCTACGAGCAGTACTTC. Its protein is CASRNAESSSYEQYF.

This chain links TRBV19 with TRBJ1-1; D unclear. The length of the CDR3 is 11 residues. Trimming shortened V by 1 base and J by 7 bases, and 4 bases separated the two germline ends. Germline values: CDR1 LNHDA, CDR2 SQIVND (reference sequence). The CDR3 is CASSIGYEAFF. As DNA, the CDR3 is TGTGCCAGTAGTATAGGTTATGAAGCTTTCTTT.

For this clonotype: The junction departs from the called germline gene at one end, perhaps through a read error. As DNA, the CDR3 is TGTGCCAGCGGCTTAGAAAGCTCGGATACGCAGTATTTT. This encodes CASGLESSDTQYF. V and J are TRBV7-2 and TRBJ2-3; D not resolved. The length of the CDR3 is 13 residues. Per germline, CDR1 SGHTA and CDR2 FQGNSA.

This clonotype has a handful of counts. This sequence joins TRBV27 and TRBJ1-6; D perhaps matches TRBD1 (5 bases). CDR1 and CDR2 from the germline V gene are MNHEY and SMNVEV (reference sequence). CDR3 size: 14 residues. V was cut by 9 bases and J by 10 bases, with 19 bases left in between. The CDR3 sequence is CASSLAGTNSPLHF. CDR3 DNA sequence: TGTGCCAGTAGTCTGGCGGGGACTAACTCACCCCTCCACTTT.

This clonotype was detected only a few times. It may be a read error: a sequence one base away is much more abundant. This chain links TRBV7-6 with TRBJ2-3; the D is unclear. The V end was cut by 3 bases, the J end by 5 bases, with 6 bases between. Germline lookup yields CDR1 SGHVS and CDR2 FNYEAQ. CDR3 size: 12 residues. The DNA for the CDR3 is TGTGCCAGCAGCTTTGGGGAAGATACGCAGTATTTT. It is translated as CASSFGEDTQYF.

This clonotype showed up just a few times. J is TRBJ2-6 and V is TRBV6-1; a possible D gene is TRBD2 (5 bases). Deletions cut 5 bases from V and 2 bases from J, with 10 bases between. The CDR3 consists of 15 residues. Germline CDR1 and CDR2: MNHNS and SASEGT. The CDR3 coding sequence is TGTGCCAGCAGTCCGGACTTCCCTGGGGCCAACGTCCTGACTTTC. It yields the protein CASSPDFPGANVLTF.